In its sample, the clone carrying this T cell receptor beta chain was seen a few times. TCRdb passed the reads through MiXCR, listing each CDR3 protein once. The sample has under 850,000 distinct CDR3 sequences, approximately 34% seen once; the top ten hold around 2.8%. This sample was included in a study of T cell repertoires in cytomegalovirus infection. Trimming took off 9 bases at V and 2 bases at J, with 11 bases between the two ends. The germline V gene has CDR1 MDHEN and CDR2 SYDVKM. The CDR3 has 13 residues. Sequences were obtained from PBMCs. The rearrangement links TRBV28 to TRBJ2-1, with D possibly being TRBD2 (6 bases). This clonotype was sampled from a human donor in good health (CMV status not recorded). Some clones in this sample may be carry-over from other donors' samples. In nucleotides, the CDR3 is TGTGCCAGTCTAGCGCCCACCTACAATGAGCAGTTCTTC. It encodes CASLAPTYNEQFF.